Shown below are 7 T cell receptor beta chains from a single sample sequenced in a study of Ad26.COV2.S vaccination and SARS-CoV-2 variants. Generated by immunoSEQ multiplex PCR, the TCRdb table keeps only in-frame clones and is missing some. The sample contains 350,000 to 500,000 clones, 89% of which appear only once. Treatment described: over 15 received Ad26.COV2.S at low or high dose, single or two shots; five or six received placebo; per-sample allocation not given. Samples analyzed were those drawn on day 63 after the first vaccine or placebo injection. The starting material was peripheral blood, obtained in a trial of Ad26.COV2.S vaccine versus placebo. The source of these receptors is a person between 18 and 65 years old who received the Ad26.COV2.S COVID-19 vaccine or a placebo.

The chain carries TRBV7-8 and TRBJ2-5; 7 nucleotides match TRBD2. V shed 7 bases, J shed 5 bases, and the junction held 7 bases outside the gene matches. Germline CDR1 reads SGHVS; CDR2 reads FQNEAQ. This CDR3 spans 13 amino acids. The CDR3 loop reads CASTGGMDETQYF. The CDR3 nucleotides read TGTGCCAGCACCGGGGGGATGGATGAGACCCAGTACTTC.

The rearrangement uses TRBV7-9 and TRBJ1-6, with D tentatively TRBD1 (6 bases). The CDR3 is 14 residues long. Germline values: CDR1 SEHNR, CDR2 FQNEAQ (reference sequence). V was trimmed by 3 bases and J by 8 bases, leaving 11 bases between them. This CDR3 reads CASSFEGGDSPLHF. The CDR3 DNA reads TGTGCCAGCAGCTTCGAAGGGGGGGATTCACCCCTCCACTTT.

This rearrangement joins TRBV7-3 to TRBJ2-2; the D gene is possibly TRBD1 (6 bases). The CDR3 extends over 14 amino acids. Germline loops: CDR1 SGHTA, CDR2 FQGTGA. Trimming stripped 5 bases from V and 6 bases from J, with 13 bases between. The CDR3 here is CASSTTGLSGELFF. Written as DNA, the CDR3 is TGTGCCAGCAGCACCACAGGGCTTTCCGGGGAGCTGTTTTTT.

A single count supports this clone. This chain connects TRBV11-3 to TRBJ2-4; D remains unclear. The germline V gene has CDR1 SGHNT and CDR2 YENEEA. Trimming took 6 bases from V and 6 from J, leaving 12 bases between them. The CDR3 consists of 13 residues. CDR3 amino acids: CASRPRLTNIQYF. CDR3 DNA: TGTGCCAGCAGGCCCCGGCTGACAAACATTCAGTACTTC.

This clone appeared once. The rearrangement joins TRBV30 to TRBJ2-7, with 7 nucleotides matching TRBD1. Germline assignment: CDR1 GTSNPN and CDR2 SVGIG (reference sequence). Trimming cost V 3 bases and J 3 bases; bases outside gene matches: 2. The CDR3 extends over 12 amino acids. As DNA, the CDR3 is TGTGCCTGGAGGGCAGGGGGCTACGAGCAGTACTTC. Its protein is CAWRAGGYEQYF.

The chain couples TRBV5-4 to TRBJ2-2; the D gene is possibly TRBD1 (6 bases). Germline CDR1 is SGHNT and CDR2 is YYREEE (reference sequence). The germline V and J ends were trimmed by 4 bases and 7 bases, with 17 bases remaining between them. The CDR3 spans 15 residues. The CDR3 here is CASSLQGLPDGELFF. The CDR3 region has the DNA TGTGCCAGCAGCCTCCAGGGGCTCCCCGACGGGGAGCTGTTTTTT.

V gene TRBV28 combines with J gene TRBJ1-1; TRBD1 matches at 8 bases. Looked up from germline, CDR1 is MDHEN and CDR2 is SYDVKM. The V segment lost 5 bases and the J segment 11 bases; nucleotides outside the gene matches: 16. The CDR3 runs 15 residues. The CDR3, as DNA: TGTGCCAGCAGTCCCTCCGGGACAGGAACCCTGGGGGCTTTCTTT. It is translated as CASSPSGTGTLGAFF.